This T cell receptor (beta chain) was documented in a study of tumor-infiltrating lymphocytes in primary liver carcinoma. Reverse transcription of 500 to 650 ng total RNA with a constant-region primer produced TCR beta cDNA. A slightly modified ARM-PCR protocol with three nested multiplex PCR rounds produced these TCR beta libraries. Use of TRBV1-TRBV30 forward primers with a C-beta reverse primer characterized the first two PCR rounds, which lasted 10 cycles each. TCRdb ran MiXCR on the multiplex PCR reads and lists one entry per CDR3 protein. The table includes about 180,000 distinct CDR3 sequences, over 45% detected once. CDR3 length: 14 residues. Germline-derived CDR1 and CDR2 are SEHNR and FQNEAQ (reference sequence). With V trimmed by 1 base and J by 7 bases, 4 bases remained unmatched. It was unsorted whole blood that yielded blood RNA, and germline DNA was also extracted. This clonotype was seen a few times.

The chain joins TRBV7-9 to TRBJ1-5; 7 bases are a match to TRBD1. This receptor was obtained from a middle-aged man with primary liver carcinoma and hepatitis B virus infection. Sequencing input: peripheral blood. The DNA for the CDR3 is TGTGCCAGCAGCTTAGGGGGACAGCTACAGCCCCAGCATTTT. This sequence encodes CASSLGGQLQPQHF. Complete variable domain (other parts from reference TRBV7-9 and TRBJ1-5): DTGVSQNPRHKITKRGQNVTFRCDPISEHNRLYWYRQTLGQGPEFLTYFQNEAQLEKSRLLSDRFSAERPKGSFSTLEIQRTEQGDSAMYLCASSLGGQLQPQHFGDGTRLSIL.